These T cell receptor beta chains were read from a single sample in a study of blood T cells in healthy people across ages. TCRdb used MiXCR to reprocess the 5' RACE reads, holding one entry per CDR3 protein. Of 1.5 million to 1.9 million distinct CDR3 sequences listed, approximately 43% are singletons. Input material: blood. These receptors originate from a woman aged 18-29 years in good health. CDR3s include the opening cysteine and the closing phenylalanine or tryptophan. A D gene is named only where the DNA matches it firmly. Only part of the rows carry a size: once, few, many, or a class if the clone is expanded.

cdr3_aa: CSAPDRATNYGYTF; cdr3_nt: TGCAGTGCGCCAGACCGGGCCACTAACTATGGCTACACCTTC; j_call: TRBJ1-2; d_call: .; clone_size: many; v_call: TRBV20-1
cdr3_aa: CASSEQQEGYTF; cdr3_nt: TGTGCCAGCAGTGAACAGCAAGAGGGCTACACCTTC; j_call: TRBJ1-2; d_call: .; clone_size: .; v_call: TRBV2
cdr3_aa: CASSSQGFGNTEAFF; cdr3_nt: TGCGCCAGCAGCTCCCAGGGGTTCGGGAACACTGAAGCTTTCTTT; j_call: TRBJ1-1; d_call: .; clone_size: few; v_call: TRBV5-1
cdr3_aa: CASSLAQTEAFF; cdr3_nt: TGTGCCAGCAGCTTAGCGCAAACTGAAGCTTTCTTT; j_call: TRBJ1-1; d_call: .; clone_size: .; v_call: TRBV7-9
cdr3_aa: CASRRNRATSGGRLSYNEQFF; cdr3_nt: TGTGCCAGCAGGAGGAACAGGGCTACTAGCGGGGGACGACTTAGTTACAATGAGCAGTTCTTC; j_call: TRBJ2-1; d_call: TRBD2; clone_size: .; v_call: TRBV6-1
cdr3_aa: CSATTALNTEAFF; cdr3_nt: TGCAGCGCTACGACAGCTCTGAACACTGAAGCTTTCTTT; j_call: TRBJ1-1; d_call: .; clone_size: few; v_call: TRBV29-1
cdr3_aa: CASRGTGKVYEQYF; cdr3_nt: TGTGCCAGCAGGGGGACAGGGAAGGTTTACGAGCAGTACTTC; j_call: TRBJ2-7; d_call: TRBD1; clone_size: .; v_call: TRBV27
cdr3_aa: CASSLTFPMATEAFF; cdr3_nt: TGTGCCAGCAGCTTAACATTCCCTATGGCCACTGAAGCTTTCTTT; j_call: TRBJ1-1; d_call: .; clone_size: .; v_call: TRBV7-9
cdr3_aa: CASSLVRDSQNYGYTF; cdr3_nt: TGCGCCAGCAGCTTGGTCCGGGACAGCCAAAACTATGGCTACACCTTC; j_call: TRBJ1-2; d_call: TRBD1; clone_size: few; v_call: TRBV5-1
cdr3_aa: CACSSGHWNTGELFF; cdr3_nt: TGTGCCTGCTCCTCGGGACACTGGAACACCGGGGAGCTGTTTTTT; j_call: TRBJ2-2; d_call: .; clone_size: few; v_call: TRBV7-2
cdr3_aa: CATSYGTYGYTF; cdr3_nt: TGTGCCACCAGTTATGGAACTTATGGCTACACCTTC; j_call: TRBJ1-2; d_call: .; clone_size: few; v_call: TRBV15
cdr3_aa: CSARQVSTDTQYF; cdr3_nt: TGCAGCGCCCGACAGGTGTCCACAGATACGCAGTATTTT; j_call: TRBJ2-3; d_call: .; clone_size: .; v_call: TRBV29-1
cdr3_aa: CASSLGQYPRETQYF; cdr3_nt: TGTGCCAGCAGCTTGGGACAGTACCCTCGAGAGACCCAGTACTTT; j_call: TRBJ2-7; d_call: TRBD1; clone_size: .; v_call: TRBV7-2
cdr3_aa: CASSLRTGIHGYTF; cdr3_nt: TGTGCCAGCAGTTTGAGGACAGGGATCCATGGCTACACCTTC; j_call: TRBJ1-2; d_call: TRBD1; clone_size: .; v_call: TRBV12-3/TRBV12-4